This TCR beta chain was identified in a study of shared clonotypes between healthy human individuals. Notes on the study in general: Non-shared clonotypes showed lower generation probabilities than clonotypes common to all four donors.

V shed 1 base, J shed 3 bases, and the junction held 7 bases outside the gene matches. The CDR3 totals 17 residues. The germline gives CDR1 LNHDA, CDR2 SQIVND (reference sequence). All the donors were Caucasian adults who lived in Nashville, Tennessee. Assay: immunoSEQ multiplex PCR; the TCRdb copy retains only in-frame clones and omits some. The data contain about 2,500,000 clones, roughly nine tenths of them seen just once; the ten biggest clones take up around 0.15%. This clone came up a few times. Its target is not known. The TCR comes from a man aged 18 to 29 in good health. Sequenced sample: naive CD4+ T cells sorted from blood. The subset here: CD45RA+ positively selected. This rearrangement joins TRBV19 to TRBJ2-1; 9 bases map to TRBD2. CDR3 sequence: CASSIGGIAGVYNEQFF. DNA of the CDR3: TGTGCCAGTAGTATAGGAGGGATAGCGGGAGTCTACAATGAGCAGTTCTTC. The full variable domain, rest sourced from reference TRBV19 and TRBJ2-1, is DGGITQSPKYLFRKEGQNVTLSCEQNLNHDAMYWYRQDPGQGLRLIYYSQIVNDFQKGDIAEGYSVSREKKESFPLTVTSAQKNPTAFYLCASSIGGIAGVYNEQFFGPGTRLTVL.